A selection of T cell receptor beta chains follows, all from one sample in a study of a mutant IDH1 vaccine in newly diagnosed glioma. Sequencing used immunoSEQ multiplex PCR; TCRdb keeps in-frame clones, though not all of them. The sample includes 60,000 to 75,000 clones, around 80% of them seen just once. The source material was peripheral blood mononuclear cells (PBMCs), sampled from a glioma patient treated with radiotherapy, temozolomide or both. The receptors here all came from a woman aged 18-30 years with glioma. Some clones in this sample may be carry-over from other donors' samples. Both conserved end residues are part of each CDR3. The order of the fields is J gene, D gene, V gene, clone size, CDR3 protein, CDR3 DNA. The D gene is left open where the match is weak. Expanded clones are given a class, and other clones once, few, many or no size at all.

j_call: TRBJ2-7
d_call: NA
v_call: TRBV7-8
clone_size: NA
cdr3_aa: CASSPGVGLEQYF
cdr3_nt: TGTGCCAGCAGCCCAGGGGTAGGGCTCGAGCAGTACTTC

j_call: TRBJ2-2
d_call: NA
v_call: TRBV19
clone_size: NA
cdr3_aa: CASSRPLQGPGELFF
cdr3_nt: TGTGCCAGTAGTCGACCGCTACAGGGCCCCGGGGAGCTGTTTTTT

j_call: TRBJ1-5
d_call: NA
v_call: TRBV19
clone_size: NA
cdr3_aa: CASSIVGSNQPQHF
cdr3_nt: TGTGCCAGTAGTATAGTTGGGAGCAATCAGCCCCAGCATTTT

j_call: TRBJ2-7
d_call: TRBD1
v_call: TRBV29-1
clone_size: NA
cdr3_aa: CSVEWTGAYEQYF
cdr3_nt: TGCAGCGTTGAATGGACAGGGGCCTACGAGCAGTACTTC

j_call: TRBJ1-1
d_call: NA
v_call: TRBV13
clone_size: NA
cdr3_aa: CASSSTTENTEAFF
cdr3_nt: TGTGCCAGCAGCTCCACGACGGAGAACACTGAAGCTTTCTTT

j_call: TRBJ1-1
d_call: NA
v_call: TRBV6-1
clone_size: once
cdr3_aa: CASSEALLGGTEAFF
cdr3_nt: TGTGCCAGCAGTGAAGCCCTGCTGGGGGGTACTGAAGCTTTCTTT

j_call: TRBJ1-4
d_call: NA
v_call: TRBV28
clone_size: NA
cdr3_aa: CASSPERRLFF
cdr3_nt: TGTGCCAGCAGTCCCGAAAGAAGACTGTTTTTT

j_call: TRBJ1-6
d_call: NA
v_call: TRBV6-5
clone_size: once
cdr3_aa: CASSSGQGYNSPLHF
cdr3_nt: TGTGCCAGCAGTTCGGGTCAGGGCTATAATTCACCCCTCCACTTT

j_call: TRBJ2-2
d_call: TRBD2
v_call: TRBV7-9
clone_size: NA
cdr3_aa: CASSPLAGAKTGELFF
cdr3_nt: TGTGCCAGCAGCCCACTAGCGGGAGCAAAGACCGGGGAGCTGTTTTTT

j_call: TRBJ1-1
d_call: TRBD1
v_call: TRBV18
clone_size: few
cdr3_aa: CASSPARTGGYTEAFF
cdr3_nt: TGTGCCAGCTCACCAGCCCGAACAGGGGGATACACTGAAGCTTTCTTT

j_call: TRBJ2-1
d_call: TRBD2
v_call: TRBV14
clone_size: NA
cdr3_aa: CASSQRLAGGRVNEQFF
cdr3_nt: TGTGCCAGCAGCCAAAGGCTAGCGGGGGGTCGGGTCAATGAGCAGTTCTTC

j_call: TRBJ2-7
d_call: NA
v_call: TRBV14
clone_size: NA
cdr3_aa: CASSQMGHTVYEQYF
cdr3_nt: TGTGCCAGCAGCCAAATGGGACACACGGTCTACGAGCAGTACTTC

j_call: TRBJ1-2
d_call: NA
v_call: TRBV5-6
clone_size: NA
cdr3_aa: CASSPTTNYGYTF
cdr3_nt: TGTGCCAGCAGCCCGACCACTAACTATGGCTACACCTTC

j_call: TRBJ2-5
d_call: TRBD2
v_call: TRBV6-1
clone_size: NA
cdr3_aa: CASSEGIAPGRETQYF
cdr3_nt: TGTGCCAGCAGTGAAGGTATAGCTCCCGGGAGGGAGACCCAGTACTTC

j_call: TRBJ2-1
d_call: NA
v_call: TRBV10-1
clone_size: NA
cdr3_aa: CASSESGLAVQFF
cdr3_nt: TGCGCCAGCAGTGAGTCGGGTCTGGCTGTACAGTTCTTC

j_call: TRBJ2-3
d_call: NA
v_call: TRBV7-8
clone_size: once
cdr3_aa: CASSLVVAGPLSTDTQYF
cdr3_nt: TGTGCCAGCAGCTTAGTGGTGGCGGGACCCCTCAGCACAGATACGCAGTATTTT

j_call: TRBJ2-7
d_call: NA
v_call: TRBV19
clone_size: NA
cdr3_aa: CASKSGPGYEQYF
cdr3_nt: TGTGCCAGTAAATCGGGACCAGGGTACGAGCAGTACTTC

j_call: TRBJ2-2
d_call: NA
v_call: TRBV10-3
clone_size: NA
cdr3_aa: CAISGQGGTGELFF
cdr3_nt: TGTGCCATCAGCGGACAGGGAGGGACCGGGGAGCTGTTTTTT

j_call: TRBJ1-6
d_call: TRBD1
v_call: TRBV19
clone_size: NA
cdr3_aa: CASSIAGQSNSPLHF
cdr3_nt: TGTGCCAGTAGTATAGCGGGACAGTCTAATTCACCCCTCCACTTT

j_call: TRBJ2-3
d_call: NA
v_call: TRBV6-5
clone_size: NA
cdr3_aa: CASSYVGTGGTDTQYF
cdr3_nt: TGTGCCAGCAGTTACGTGGGGACGGGCGGGACAGATACGCAGTATTTT

j_call: TRBJ1-3
d_call: NA
v_call: TRBV10-3
clone_size: NA
cdr3_aa: CAISESGGTNTIYF
cdr3_nt: TGTGCCATCAGTGAGTCAGGGGGGACCAACACCATATATTTT

j_call: TRBJ2-1
d_call: NA
v_call: TRBV7-5
clone_size: NA
cdr3_aa: CARSLGLAEISYNEQFF
cdr3_nt: TGTGCCAGAAGCTTGGGACTAGCGGAGATCTCCTACAATGAGCAGTTCTTC

j_call: TRBJ1-5
d_call: NA
v_call: TRBV30
clone_size: NA
cdr3_aa: CAWSPHPMEPQHF
cdr3_nt: TGTGCCTGGAGTCCACATCCGATGGAGCCCCAGCATTTT

j_call: TRBJ1-1
d_call: NA
v_call: TRBV5-6
clone_size: NA
cdr3_aa: CASSWGQFMNTEAFF
cdr3_nt: TGTGCCAGCAGCTGGGGGCAGTTCATGAACACTGAAGCTTTCTTT

j_call: TRBJ2-7
d_call: NA
v_call: TRBV11-3
clone_size: NA
cdr3_aa: CASSFPTYEQYF
cdr3_nt: TGTGCCAGCAGCTTTCCGACCTACGAGCAGTACTTC

j_call: TRBJ2-2
d_call: NA
v_call: TRBV5-1
clone_size: NA
cdr3_aa: CASSWNTGELFF
cdr3_nt: TGCGCCAGCAGCTGGAACACCGGGGAGCTGTTTTTT

j_call: TRBJ2-1
d_call: NA
v_call: TRBV30
clone_size: NA
cdr3_aa: CAWSAGTFSYNEQFF
cdr3_nt: TGTGCCTGGAGTGCCGGGACCTTCTCCTACAATGAGCAGTTCTTC

j_call: TRBJ2-7
d_call: NA
v_call: TRBV5-4
clone_size: few
cdr3_aa: CASSTGPSTAEQYF
cdr3_nt: TGTGCCAGCAGCACCGGACCTAGCACCGCCGAGCAGTACTTC

j_call: TRBJ1-2
d_call: TRBD1
v_call: TRBV5-6
clone_size: NA
cdr3_aa: CASSLQGASYGYTF
cdr3_nt: TGTGCCAGCAGCTTACAGGGGGCGAGCTATGGCTACACCTTC

j_call: TRBJ1-2
d_call: NA
v_call: TRBV5-1
clone_size: NA
cdr3_aa: CASSVSVLNGYTF
cdr3_nt: TGCGCCAGCAGCGTAAGCGTTCTAAATGGCTACACCTTC

j_call: TRBJ2-2
d_call: NA
v_call: TRBV10-2
clone_size: once
cdr3_aa: CASLGRLGSFANTGELFF
cdr3_nt: TGCGCCAGCCTTGGGCGGTTAGGTTCGTTCGCGAACACCGGGGAGCTGTTTTTT

j_call: TRBJ1-2
d_call: TRBD1
v_call: TRBV25-1
clone_size: NA
cdr3_aa: CASMDMAGGPYGYTF
cdr3_nt: TGTGCCAGCATGGATATGGCAGGGGGCCCTTATGGCTACACCTTC

j_call: TRBJ1-1
d_call: NA
v_call: TRBV5-4
clone_size: NA
cdr3_aa: CASSLMGGGTEAFF
cdr3_nt: TGTGCCAGCAGCTTGATGGGGGGAGGAACTGAAGCTTTCTTT

j_call: TRBJ1-1
d_call: NA
v_call: TRBV11-3
clone_size: NA
cdr3_aa: CASSSSRWGRPGLEAFF
cdr3_nt: TGTGCCAGCAGCTCTTCAAGATGGGGTCGTCCCGGGCTGGAAGCTTTCTTT

j_call: TRBJ1-2
d_call: NA
v_call: TRBV27
clone_size: NA
cdr3_aa: CASSFLQVGANYGYTF
cdr3_nt: TGTGCCAGCAGTTTTCTCCAGGTGGGAGCTAACTATGGCTACACCTTC

j_call: TRBJ1-2
d_call: NA
v_call: TRBV7-9
clone_size: NA
cdr3_aa: CASSSTLANYGYTF
cdr3_nt: TGTGCCAGCAGCTCAACGCTAGCGAACTATGGCTACACCTTC

j_call: TRBJ2-1
d_call: TRBD1
v_call: TRBV6-5
clone_size: NA
cdr3_aa: CASSYEDREHEQFF
cdr3_nt: TGTGCCAGCAGTTATGAGGACAGGGAACATGAGCAGTTCTTC

j_call: TRBJ2-2
d_call: NA
v_call: TRBV29-1
clone_size: NA
cdr3_aa: CSVEESGRELFF
cdr3_nt: TGCAGCGTTGAAGAGTCTGGCAGGGAGCTGTTTTTT

j_call: TRBJ1-1
d_call: NA
v_call: TRBV7-9
clone_size: NA
cdr3_aa: CASSLQFGSKVEAFF
cdr3_nt: TGTGCCAGCAGCTTACAATTTGGGTCGAAGGTTGAAGCTTTCTTT

j_call: TRBJ2-3
d_call: TRBD2
v_call: TRBV6-5
clone_size: NA
cdr3_aa: CASSRYSGSTDTQYF
cdr3_nt: TGTGCCAGCAGCCGTTATAGCGGGAGCACAGATACGCAGTATTTT

j_call: TRBJ1-1
d_call: TRBD1
v_call: TRBV30
clone_size: NA
cdr3_aa: CASTGKGEYTEAFF
cdr3_nt: TGTGCCTCGACAGGGAAAGGAGAATACACTGAAGCTTTCTTT

j_call: TRBJ1-3
d_call: NA
v_call: TRBV2
clone_size: NA
cdr3_aa: CASRWSSGNTIYF
cdr3_nt: TGTGCCAGCAGGTGGAGCTCTGGAAACACCATATATTTT

j_call: TRBJ1-1
d_call: TRBD1
v_call: TRBV5-4
clone_size: NA
cdr3_aa: CASSYGQGHTEAFF
cdr3_nt: TGTGCCAGCAGCTACGGACAGGGCCACACTGAAGCTTTCTTT

j_call: TRBJ2-7
d_call: NA
v_call: TRBV6-5
clone_size: NA
cdr3_aa: CASKDPVNEQYF
cdr3_nt: TGTGCCAGCAAGGACCCTGTCAACGAGCAGTACTTC

j_call: TRBJ1-1
d_call: NA
v_call: TRBV15
clone_size: few
cdr3_aa: CATSRDEMALEAFF
cdr3_nt: TGTGCCACCAGCAGAGATGAAATGGCGCTCGAAGCTTTCTTT

j_call: TRBJ1-2
d_call: NA
v_call: TRBV28
clone_size: NA
cdr3_aa: CASRGGTTHDGYTF
cdr3_nt: TGTGCCAGCAGGGGCGGGACGACCCACGATGGCTACACCTTC